This is a list of T cell receptor beta chains from one sample in a study of technical replicates of blood from several donors. Sequencing used immunoSEQ multiplex PCR; TCRdb keeps in-frame clones, though not all of them. This repertoire shows 55,000 to 75,000 clones, 91% found once; its top ten account for less than 5%. Sequenced material: PBMCs. Receptor source: a human donor in good health. Some clones in this sample may be carry-over from other donors' samples. Each CDR3 is given with its conserved first and last residue. The D gene is left open where the match is weak. Size values are once, few and many counts, or a class for expanded clones, and some rows have none.

J gene | clone size | V gene | D gene | CDR3 protein | CDR3 DNA
TRBJ2-1 | . | TRBV6-6 | . | CASSLDRYNEQFF | TGTGCCAGCAGTTTGGACAGATACAATGAGCAGTTCTTC
TRBJ1-3 | . | TRBV5-6 | . | CASSLVAGDRSGNTIYF | TGTGCCAGCAGCTTGGTGGCAGGCGACCGCTCTGGAAACACCATATATTTT
TRBJ2-5 | . | TRBV19 | TRBD1 | CASSIRDRETTQYF | TGTGCCAGTAGTATCCGAGACAGGGAAACGACCCAGTACTTC
TRBJ2-1 | . | TRBV30 | . | CAWSRTAVNEQFF | TGTGCCTGGAGCAGGACTGCGGTCAATGAGCAGTTCTTC
TRBJ2-1 | . | TRBV30 | . | CAWSVEAQPYNEQFF | TGTGCCTGGAGTGTAGAAGCACAGCCCTACAATGAGCAGTTCTTC
TRBJ1-3 | . | TRBV15 | . | CATSRDYEGRDTIYF | TGTGCCACCAGCAGAGATTATGAGGGCAGAGACACCATATATTTT
TRBJ2-3 | . | TRBV4-3 | TRBD2 | CASSQLTSGGGADTQYF | TGCGCCAGCAGCCAGCTCACTAGCGGCGGAGGGGCAGATACGCAGTATTTT
TRBJ1-2 | few | TRBV7-9 | . | CASSLGAGQELYYGYTF | TGTGCCAGCAGCTTAGGAGCGGGACAAGAATTATACTATGGCTACACCTTC
TRBJ2-7 | . | TRBV29-1 | TRBD2 | CSVREGNEQYF | TGCAGCGTGAGGGAGGGGAACGAGCAGTACTTC
TRBJ2-7 | . | TRBV5-1 | . | CASRLGLGANYEQYF | TGCGCCAGCAGATTGGGGTTAGGGGCCAACTACGAGCAGTACTTC
TRBJ2-3 | . | TRBV7-3 | . | CASSLGSGADTQYF | TGTGCCAGCAGCTTGGGTTCAGGGGCAGATACGCAGTATTTT
TRBJ2-6 | . | TRBV4-3 | . | CASSHSSGANVLTF | TGCGCCAGCAGCCATAGCTCTGGGGCCAACGTCCTGACTTTC
TRBJ2-1 | . | TRBV7-9 | TRBD2 | CASSLEGGSSYNEQFF | TGTGCCAGCAGCTTAGAAGGCGGGAGTTCCTACAATGAGCAGTTCTTC
TRBJ1-2 | . | TRBV4-2 | TRBD1 | CASSQDLNRGYYGYTF | TGTGCCAGCAGCCAAGACCTAAACAGGGGTTACTATGGCTACACCTTC
TRBJ2-1 | few | TRBV4-2 | . | CASSQDPQSYNEQFF | TGTGCCAGCAGCCAAGATCCACAGTCCTACAATGAGCAGTTCTTC
TRBJ1-2 | . | TRBV6-5 | . | CASSYRGGHGYTF | TGTGCCAGCAGTTATCGGGGGGGCCATGGCTACACCTTC
TRBJ2-7 | . | TRBV5-1 | . | CASSLGLEGDEQYF | TGCGCCAGCAGCTTGGGCCTAGAAGGGGACGAGCAGTACTTC
TRBJ1-1 | . | TRBV4-1 | . | CASSQEALRGSGTEAFF | TGCGCCAGCAGCCAAGAGGCGCTGCGGGGGTCTGGCACTGAAGCTTTCTTT
TRBJ2-3 | . | TRBV5-1 | TRBD2 | CASSPLLGGRAFLRKDTQYF | TGCGCCAGCAGCCCTCTCCTGGGCGGGAGGGCCTTTTTGAGGAAAGATACGCAGTATTTT
TRBJ1-5 | . | TRBV7-8 | TRBD1 | CASSLRTGAYSNQPQHF | TGTGCCAGCAGCTTACGGACAGGGGCATATAGCAATCAGCCCCAGCATTTT
TRBJ1-2 | . | TRBV5-4 | . | CASSLSGRGRGVSGYTF | TGTGCCAGCAGCTTGTCGGGTCGGGGCAGGGGAGTATCTGGCTACACCTTC
TRBJ1-4 | . | TRBV4-3 | TRBD1 | CASSQNYGTGGEKLFF | TGCGCCAGCAGCCAAAACTACGGGACAGGGGGTGAAAAACTGTTTTTT
TRBJ2-3 | . | TRBV9 | . | CASSVVGAADTQYF | TGTGCCAGCAGCGTAGTTGGGGCGGCAGATACGCAGTATTTT
TRBJ2-7 | . | TRBV6-6 | . | CASSYRGGEQYF | TGTGCCAGCAGTTACAGGGGTGGCGAGCAGTACTTC
TRBJ2-3 | . | TRBV2 | TRBD2 | CASRREEVTDTQYF | TGTGCCAGCAGACGGGAGGAGGTGACAGATACGCAGTATTTT
TRBJ2-3 | . | TRBV20-1 | . | CSAPREDTQYF | TGCAGTGCTCCCCGTGAGGATACGCAGTATTTT
TRBJ2-3 | . | TRBV7-3 | TRBD2 | CASSRIGGDTQYF | TGTGCCAGCAGCCGAATCGGGGGGGATACGCAGTATTTT
TRBJ1-3 | . | TRBV11-2 | . | CASSPSSDFVGNTIYF | TGTGCCAGCAGCCCATCATCAGACTTTGTCGGAAACACCATATATTTT
TRBJ2-5 | . | TRBV4-3 | TRBD2 | CASSQERGNQETQYF | TGCGCCAGCAGCCAAGAGCGGGGGAACCAAGAGACCCAGTACTTC
TRBJ1-1 | . | TRBV6-5 | . | CASRRTGMNTEAFF | TGTGCCAGCAGGCGTACAGGGATGAACACTGAAGCTTTCTTT
TRBJ2-5 | once | TRBV11-2 | . | CASSSGTRVGETQYF | TGTGCCAGCAGCTCCGGGACACGGGTGGGAGAGACCCAGTACTTC
TRBJ2-7 | . | TRBV11-1 | . | CASSFRGGTYEQYF | TGTGCCAGCAGCTTTCGCGGGGGCACCTACGAGCAGTACTTC
TRBJ1-2 | . | TRBV27 | TRBD1 | CASSFLDRRYGYTF | TGTGCCAGCAGTTTCCTGGACAGGCGCTATGGCTACACCTTC
TRBJ2-1 | . | TRBV4-1 | . | CASSQDEGLDNEQFF | TGCGCCAGCAGCCAAGATGAGGGACTGGACAATGAGCAGTTCTTC
TRBJ2-1 | once | TRBV5-8 | . | CASSSTAQGQFF | TGTGCCAGCAGCTCCACTGCGCAGGGACAGTTCTTC
TRBJ2-1 | . | TRBV29-1 | . | CSDRQGNEQFF | TGCAGCGATAGGCAGGGTAATGAGCAGTTCTTC
TRBJ2-7 | . | TRBV5-4 | . | CASSPGVEHEQYF | TGTGCCAGCAGCCCGGGTGTGGAGCACGAGCAGTACTTC
TRBJ2-3 | . | TRBV18 | TRBD2 | CASSTGTSGGTTDTQYF | TGTGCCAGCTCAACCGGGACTAGCGGGGGGACCACAGATACGCAGTATTTT
TRBJ1-5 | once | TRBV14 | . | CASSGGGGNQPQHF | TGTGCCAGCAGCGGCGGGGGCGGCAATCAGCCCCAGCATTTT
TRBJ2-2 | . | TRBV2 | . | CASSETGTNTGELFF | TGTGCCAGCAGTGAAACAGGAACTAACACCGGGGAGCTGTTTTTT
TRBJ2-2 | . | TRBV4-3 | . | CASSQEDGGGELFF | TGCGCCAGCAGCCAAGAGGACGGAGGCGGGGAGCTGTTTTTT
TRBJ2-3 | . | TRBV7-3 | . | CASSPATSRTDTQYF | TGTGCCAGCAGCCCCGCGACTAGTCGCACAGATACGCAGTATTTT
TRBJ2-4 | . | TRBV7-8 | . | CASSLIPWEMYF | TGTGCCAGCAGCCTTATCCCCTGGGAGATGTACTTC
TRBJ1-3 | . | TRBV6-5 | . | CASSYDSSGNTIYF | TGTGCCAGCAGTTACGACAGCTCTGGAAACACCATATATTTT
TRBJ2-1 | . | TRBV11-2 | . | CASSPSATPGEQFF | TGTGCCAGCAGCCCTTCCGCGACCCCGGGTGAGCAGTTCTTC
TRBJ2-7 | . | TRBV30 | TRBD1 | CAWSVTGGYEQYF | TGTGCCTGGAGTGTGACAGGGGGTTACGAGCAGTACTTC
TRBJ2-3 | . | TRBV7-9 | . | CASSLAGHPSTDTQYF | TGTGCCAGCAGCTTAGCTGGGCACCCTAGCACAGATACGCAGTATTTT
TRBJ2-4 | . | TRBV27 | . | CASRSYSVGAGNIQYF | TGTGCCAGCAGGTCGTATTCTGTGGGGGCTGGGAACATTCAGTACTTC
TRBJ1-3 | . | TRBV18 | TRBD1 | CASSPSGTGGGNTIYF | TGTGCCAGCTCACCATCCGGGACAGGAGGAGGAAACACCATATATTTT
TRBJ1-4 | . | TRBV5-1 | . | CASSSSQGWNEKLFF | TGCGCCAGCAGTTCCTCTCAGGGCTGGAATGAAAAACTGTTTTTT
TRBJ2-7 | . | TRBV4-1 | . | CASSQPGRRATYEQYF | TGCGCCAGCAGCCAACCGGGACGGAGGGCTACCTACGAGCAGTACTTC
TRBJ2-1 | . | TRBV10-1 | . | CASRRGTGLGGNEQFF | TGCGCCAGCCGAAGAGGGACGGGTCTGGGGGGAAATGAGCAGTTCTTC
TRBJ1-1 | . | TRBV5-4 | TRBD1 | CASSSAGTGFRGTEAFF | TGTGCCAGCAGCTCAGCCGGGACAGGGTTCCGAGGCACTGAAGCTTTCTTT
TRBJ2-5 | . | TRBV19 | TRBD1 | CASSTRWTGYETQYF | TGTGCCAGTAGTACCCGATGGACAGGGTATGAGACCCAGTACTTC
TRBJ2-7 | . | TRBV7-9 | . | CASSFRTSPEQYF | TGTGCCAGCAGCTTCCGGACTTCCCCCGAGCAGTACTTC
TRBJ2-5 | . | TRBV25-1 | . | CASRSGQFQETQYF | TGTGCCAGCAGGAGCGGACAGTTTCAAGAGACCCAGTACTTC
TRBJ2-5 | . | TRBV9 | . | CASSTLGTQETQYF | TGTGCCAGCAGCACCCTCGGGACACAAGAGACCCAGTACTTC
TRBJ2-2 | . | TRBV10-3 | TRBD2 | CATGSGAGANTGELFF | TGTGCCACCGGTAGCGGAGCGGGGGCCAACACCGGGGAGCTGTTTTTT
TRBJ2-7 | . | TRBV7-2 | . | CASSSEPAYEQYF | TGTGCCAGCAGCTCTGAGCCTGCCTACGAGCAGTACTTC